This entry features one TCR beta chain sequence. These data come from a study of T cells in tuberculosis. Background on the study: T cells were selected with CD1B tetramers loaded with glucose monomycolate.

Chain pairing is unknown; alpha and beta were sequenced separately. Method: immunoSEQ multiplex PCR; TCRdb's copy keeps in-frame clones and lacks some. The sample lists 85,000 to 90,000 clones; approximately 90% were seen once. Cells were sorted from thawed PBMC rested overnight and stained with GMM-loaded CD1B tetramer, viability dye and anti-CD3. The CD1B tetramers carried C32 glucose monomycolate purified from Rhodococcus equi. V was clipped by 3 bases and J by 1 base, with 10 bases between them. In germline, CDR1 is SGHNT, CDR2 YENEEA. The CDR3 consists of 14 residues. General study results and limits: Low-affinity CD1B-GMM tetramer-binding T cells may have been missed.

Sequenced material: CD1b-GMM tetramer-negative cells sorted from PBMCs. The receptor was derived from an adult woman with latent tuberculosis. This rearrangement joins TRBV11-3 to TRBJ2-7; D is perhaps TRBD1 (5 bases). CDR3 DNA: TGTGCCAGCAGCTTGCCAGGGCGGTCCTACGAGCAGTACGTC. It specifies CASSLPGRSYEQYV.